Described below is a single TCR beta chain sequence and its context. This specimen comes from a study of T-cell reconstitution after alpha-beta-depleted transplantation in children. Researchers prepared the TCRbeta library using unique molecular identifiers, the study reports. In TCRdb, the PCR reads were re-called with MiXCR into one record per CDR3 protein. The repertoire includes nearly 550,000 distinct CDR3 sequences, about a sixth of them detected once, and about 3.1% sits in the top ten. This CDR3 region has 15 residues. Germline loops: CDR1 MNHNS, CDR2 SASEGT. With V trimmed by 4 bases and J by 3 bases, 6 bases remained unmatched.

This specimen consisted of PBMCs from the stem cell graft donor, obtained from the stem cell graft. The chain combines TRBV6-1 with TRBJ2-3; 8 nucleotides match TRBD1. This sequence originates from a human donor who donated a stem cell graft to a child with acute lymphoblastic leukemia. CDR3 loop: CASSVQGALTDTQYF. CDR3 nucleotide sequence: TGTGCCAGCAGTGTTCAGGGGGCATTAACAGATACGCAGTATTTT.